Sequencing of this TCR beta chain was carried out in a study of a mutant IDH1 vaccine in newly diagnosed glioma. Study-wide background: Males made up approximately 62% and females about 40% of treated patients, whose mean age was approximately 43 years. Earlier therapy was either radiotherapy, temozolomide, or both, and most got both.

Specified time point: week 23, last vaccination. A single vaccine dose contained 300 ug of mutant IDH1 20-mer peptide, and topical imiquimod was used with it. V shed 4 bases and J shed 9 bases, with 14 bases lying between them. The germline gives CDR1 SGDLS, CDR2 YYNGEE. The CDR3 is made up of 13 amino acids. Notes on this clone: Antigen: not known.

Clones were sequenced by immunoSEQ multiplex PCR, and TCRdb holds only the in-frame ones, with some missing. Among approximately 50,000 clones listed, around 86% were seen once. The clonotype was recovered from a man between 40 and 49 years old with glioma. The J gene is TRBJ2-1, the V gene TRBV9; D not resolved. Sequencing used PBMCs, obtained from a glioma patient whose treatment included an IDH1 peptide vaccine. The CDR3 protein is CASSTDTPTEQFF. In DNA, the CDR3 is TGTGCCAGCAGCACCGATACCCCAACTGAGCAGTTCTTC.